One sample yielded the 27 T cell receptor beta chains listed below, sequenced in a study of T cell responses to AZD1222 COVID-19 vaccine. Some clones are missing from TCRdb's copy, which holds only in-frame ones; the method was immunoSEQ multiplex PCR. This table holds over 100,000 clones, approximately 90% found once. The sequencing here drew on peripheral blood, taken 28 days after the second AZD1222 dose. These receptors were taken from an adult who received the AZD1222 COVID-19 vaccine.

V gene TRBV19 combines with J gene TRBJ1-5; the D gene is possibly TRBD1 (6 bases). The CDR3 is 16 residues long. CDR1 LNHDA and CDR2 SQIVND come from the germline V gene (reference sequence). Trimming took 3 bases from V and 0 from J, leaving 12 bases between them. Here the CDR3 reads CASSMFGGLSNQPQHF. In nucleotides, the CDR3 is TGTGCCAGTAGTATGTTCGGGGGCCTTAGCAATCAGCCCCAGCATTTT.

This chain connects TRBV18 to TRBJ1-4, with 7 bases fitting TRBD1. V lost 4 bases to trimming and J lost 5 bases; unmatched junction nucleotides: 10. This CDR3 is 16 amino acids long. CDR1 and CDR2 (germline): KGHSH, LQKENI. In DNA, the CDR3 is TGTGCCAGCTCACTGACCGGAGGACAGGCCAATGAAAAACTGTTTTTT. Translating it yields CASSLTGGQANEKLFF. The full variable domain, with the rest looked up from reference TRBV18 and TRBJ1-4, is NAGVMQNPRHLVRRRGQEARLRCSPMKGHSHVYWYRQLPEEGLKFMVYLQKENIIDESGMPKERFSAEFPKEGPSILRIQQVVRGDSAAYFCASSLTGGQANEKLFFGSGTQLSVL.

The CDR3 reads CSIKTGSNEKLFF. The CDR3 DNA follows: TGCAGCATCAAAACAGGGAGTAATGAAAAACTGTTTTTT. The chain recombines TRBV29-1 with TRBJ1-4; D is perhaps TRBD1 (6 bases). Trimming shortened V by 8 bases and J by 4 bases, and 14 bases separated the two germline ends. Germline loops: CDR1 SQVTM, CDR2 ANQGSEA. There are 13 residues in the CDR3.

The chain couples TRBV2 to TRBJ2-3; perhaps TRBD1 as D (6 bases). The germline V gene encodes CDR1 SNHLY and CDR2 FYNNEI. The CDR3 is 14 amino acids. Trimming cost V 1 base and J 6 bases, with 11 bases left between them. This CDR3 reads CASSEVMGADTQYF. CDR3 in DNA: TGTGCCAGCAGTGAAGTGATGGGGGCGGATACGCAGTATTTT. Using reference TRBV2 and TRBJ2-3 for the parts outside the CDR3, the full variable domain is EPEVTQTPSHQVTQMGQEVILRCVPISNHLYFYWYRQILGQKVEFLVSFYNNEISEKSEIFDDQFSVERPDGSNFTLKIRSTKLEDSAMYFCASSEVMGADTQYFGPGTRLTVL.

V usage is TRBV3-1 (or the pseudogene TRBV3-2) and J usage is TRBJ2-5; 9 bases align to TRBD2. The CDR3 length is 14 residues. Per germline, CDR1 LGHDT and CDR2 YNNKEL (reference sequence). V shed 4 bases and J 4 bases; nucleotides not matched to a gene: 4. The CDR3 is CASSPAGGGETQYF. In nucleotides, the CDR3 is TGTGCCAGCAGCCCAGCGGGAGGAGGAGAGACCCAGTACTTC.

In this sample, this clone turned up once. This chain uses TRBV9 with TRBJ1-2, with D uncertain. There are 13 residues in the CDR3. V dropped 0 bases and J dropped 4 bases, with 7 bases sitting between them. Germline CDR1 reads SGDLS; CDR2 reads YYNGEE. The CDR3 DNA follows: TGTGCCAGCAGCGTAGGATTCGCCTATGGCTACACCTTC. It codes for CASSVGFAYGYTF.

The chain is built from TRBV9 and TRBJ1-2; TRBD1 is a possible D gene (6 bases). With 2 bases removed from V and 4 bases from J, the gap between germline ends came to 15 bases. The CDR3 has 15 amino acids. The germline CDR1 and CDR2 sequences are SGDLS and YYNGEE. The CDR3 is CASSVRGGRTYGYTF. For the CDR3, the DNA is TGTGCCAGCAGCGTGAGGGGGGGCAGGACCTATGGCTACACCTTC.

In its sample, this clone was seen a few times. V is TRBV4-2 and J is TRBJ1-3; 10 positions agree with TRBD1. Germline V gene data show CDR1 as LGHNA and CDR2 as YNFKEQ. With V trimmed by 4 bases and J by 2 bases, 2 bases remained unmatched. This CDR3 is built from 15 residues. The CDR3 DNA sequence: TGTGCCAGCAGCCGGGACAGGGGCACTGGAAACACCATATATTTT. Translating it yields CASSRDRGTGNTIYF.

The CDR3 region has the DNA TGTGCCAGCAGACCACAGGGGGGCCCAGATACGCAGTATTTT. Its translation is CASRPQGGPDTQYF. The chain couples TRBV7-3 to TRBJ2-3, with 8 positions matching TRBD1. V shed 6 bases and J 4 bases; nucleotides not matched to a gene: 6. The CDR3 extends over 14 amino acids. CDR1 SGHTA and CDR2 FQGTGA come from the germline V gene.

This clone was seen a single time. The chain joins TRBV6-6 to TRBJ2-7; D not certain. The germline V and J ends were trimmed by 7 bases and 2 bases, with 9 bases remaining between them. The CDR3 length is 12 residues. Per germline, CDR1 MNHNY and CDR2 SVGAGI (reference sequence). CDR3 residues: CASTHGTYEQYF. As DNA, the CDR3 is TGTGCCAGCACTCACGGAACCTACGAGCAGTACTTC.

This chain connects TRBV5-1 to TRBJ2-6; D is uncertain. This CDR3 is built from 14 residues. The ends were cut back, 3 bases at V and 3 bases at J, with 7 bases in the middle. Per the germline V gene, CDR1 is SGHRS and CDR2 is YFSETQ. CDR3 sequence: CASSSLIGANVLTF. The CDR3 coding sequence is TGCGCCAGCAGCTCCCTAATTGGGGCCAACGTCCTGACTTTC. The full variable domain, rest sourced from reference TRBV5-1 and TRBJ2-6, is KAGVTQTPRYLIKTRGQQVTLSCSPISGHRSVSWYQQTPGQGLQFLFEYFSETQRNKGNFPGRFSGRQFSNSRSEMNVSTLELGDSALYLCASSSLIGANVLTFGAGSRLTVL.

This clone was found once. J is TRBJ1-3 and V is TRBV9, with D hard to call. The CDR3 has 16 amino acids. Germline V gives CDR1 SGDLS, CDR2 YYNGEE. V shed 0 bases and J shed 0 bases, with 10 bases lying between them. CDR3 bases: TGTGCCAGCAGCGTAGTCGGCGGAAGCTCTGGAAACACCATATATTTT. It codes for CASSVVGGSSGNTIYF. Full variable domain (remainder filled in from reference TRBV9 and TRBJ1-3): DSGVTQTPKHLITATGQRVTLRCSPRSGDLSVYWYQQSLDQGLQFLIQYYNGEERAKGNILERFSAQQFPDLHSELNLSSLELGDSALYFCASSVVGGSSGNTIYFGEGSWLTVV.

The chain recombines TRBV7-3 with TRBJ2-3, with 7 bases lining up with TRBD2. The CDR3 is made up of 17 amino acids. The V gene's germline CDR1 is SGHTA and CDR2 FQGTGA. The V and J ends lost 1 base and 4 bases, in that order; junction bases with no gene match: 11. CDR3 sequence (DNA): TGTGCCAGCAGCTTAAGGCGGACGGGAGGCATGTCAGATACGCAGTATTTT. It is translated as CASSLRRTGGMSDTQYF.

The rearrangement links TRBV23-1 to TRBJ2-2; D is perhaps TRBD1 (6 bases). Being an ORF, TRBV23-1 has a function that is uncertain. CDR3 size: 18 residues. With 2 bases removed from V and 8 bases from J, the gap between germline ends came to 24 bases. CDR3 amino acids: CASSQTPGHVRILGELFF. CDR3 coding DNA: TGCGCCAGCAGTCAAACCCCGGGACACGTTCGAATATTGGGGGAGCTGTTTTTT.

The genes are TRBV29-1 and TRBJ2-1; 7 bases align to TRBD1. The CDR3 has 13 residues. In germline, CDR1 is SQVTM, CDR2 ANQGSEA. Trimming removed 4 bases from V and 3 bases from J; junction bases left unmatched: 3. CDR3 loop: CSVVPGGYNEQFF. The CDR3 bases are TGCAGCGTTGTTCCAGGGGGCTACAATGAGCAGTTCTTC.

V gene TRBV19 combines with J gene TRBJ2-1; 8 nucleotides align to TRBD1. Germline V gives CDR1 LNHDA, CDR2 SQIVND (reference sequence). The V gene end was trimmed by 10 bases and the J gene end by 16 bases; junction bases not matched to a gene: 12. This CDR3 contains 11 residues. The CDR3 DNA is TGTGCCACTCAGGACAGGGTACGGCTTTTCTTC. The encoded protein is CATQDRVRLFF. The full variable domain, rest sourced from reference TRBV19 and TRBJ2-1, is DGGITQSPKYLFRKEGQNVTLSCEQNLNHDAMYWYRQDPGQGLRLIYYSQIVNDFQKGDIAEGYSVSREKKESFPLTVTSAQKNPTAFYLCATQDRVRLFFGPGTRLTVL.

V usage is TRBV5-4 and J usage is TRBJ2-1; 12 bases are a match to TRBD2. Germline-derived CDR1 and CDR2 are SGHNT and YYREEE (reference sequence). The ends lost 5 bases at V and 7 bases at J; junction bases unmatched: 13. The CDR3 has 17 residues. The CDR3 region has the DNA TGTGCCAGCAGGCGGGCCCTGACTAGCGGGAGAAATAATGAGCAGTTCTTC. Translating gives CASRRALTSGRNNEQFF.

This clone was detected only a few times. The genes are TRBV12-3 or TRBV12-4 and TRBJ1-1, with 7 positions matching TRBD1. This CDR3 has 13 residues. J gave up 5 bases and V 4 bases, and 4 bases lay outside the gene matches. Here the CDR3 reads CASSWTGGTEAFF. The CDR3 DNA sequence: TGTGCCAGCAGTTGGACAGGTGGAACTGAAGCTTTCTTT.

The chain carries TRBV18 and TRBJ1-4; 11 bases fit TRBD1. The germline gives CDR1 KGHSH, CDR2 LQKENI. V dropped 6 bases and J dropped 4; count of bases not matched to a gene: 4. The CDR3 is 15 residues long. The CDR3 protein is CASSDRGPYNEKLFF. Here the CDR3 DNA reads TGTGCCAGCTCGGACAGGGGGCCTTATAATGAAAAACTGTTTTTT.

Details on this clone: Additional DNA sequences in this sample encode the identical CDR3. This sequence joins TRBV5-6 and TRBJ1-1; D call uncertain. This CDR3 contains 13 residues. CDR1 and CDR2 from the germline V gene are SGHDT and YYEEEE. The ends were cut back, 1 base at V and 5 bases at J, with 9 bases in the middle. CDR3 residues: CASSLWGGTEAFF. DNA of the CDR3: TGTGCCAGCAGCTTGTGGGGTGGGACTGAAGCTTTCTTT.

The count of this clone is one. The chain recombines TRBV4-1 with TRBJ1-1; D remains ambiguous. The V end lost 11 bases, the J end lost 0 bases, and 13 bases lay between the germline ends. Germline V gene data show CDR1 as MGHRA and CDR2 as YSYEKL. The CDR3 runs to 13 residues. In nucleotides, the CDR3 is TGCGCCTGCCGAGTGGGCATGAACACTGAAGCTTTCTTT. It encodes CACRVGMNTEAFF.

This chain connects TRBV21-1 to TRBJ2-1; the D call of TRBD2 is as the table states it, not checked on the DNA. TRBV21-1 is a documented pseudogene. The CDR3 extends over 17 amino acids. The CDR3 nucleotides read TGTGCCAGCAGCACTGGTGTTCACCCGGGGTCCTACAATGAGCAGTTCTTC. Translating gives CASSTGVHPGSYNEQFF.

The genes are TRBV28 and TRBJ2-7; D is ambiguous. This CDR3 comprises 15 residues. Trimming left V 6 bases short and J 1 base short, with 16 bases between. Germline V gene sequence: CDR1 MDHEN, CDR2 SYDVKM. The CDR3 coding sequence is TGTGCCAGCAGCGGAACAGACACCCCATCCTACGAGCAGTACTTC. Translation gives CASSGTDTPSYEQYF.

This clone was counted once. CDR3 residues: CASSSGTLGRNQPQHF. CDR3 DNA: TGTGCCAGCAGTTCAGGGACATTGGGGCGCAATCAGCCCCAGCATTTT. V usage is TRBV27 and J usage is TRBJ1-5, with D tentatively TRBD1 (6 bases). CDR3 length equals 16 residues. CDR1 is MNHEY and CDR2 is SMNVEV in the germline V gene (reference sequence). V shed 4 bases and J shed 2 bases, with 15 bases lying between them.

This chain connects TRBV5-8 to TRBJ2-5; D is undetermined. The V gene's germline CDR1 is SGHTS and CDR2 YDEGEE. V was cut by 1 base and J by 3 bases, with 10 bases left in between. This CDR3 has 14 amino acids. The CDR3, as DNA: TGTGCCAGCAGCTTGTCCTCCGAGAAAGAGACCCAGTACTTC. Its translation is CASSLSSEKETQYF.

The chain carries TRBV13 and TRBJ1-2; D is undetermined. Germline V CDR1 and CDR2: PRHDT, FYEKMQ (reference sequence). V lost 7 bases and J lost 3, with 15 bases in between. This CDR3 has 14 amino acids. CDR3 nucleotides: TGTGCCAGCACCCTGGGCCCGGACGACTATGGCTACACCTTC. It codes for CASTLGPDDYGYTF.

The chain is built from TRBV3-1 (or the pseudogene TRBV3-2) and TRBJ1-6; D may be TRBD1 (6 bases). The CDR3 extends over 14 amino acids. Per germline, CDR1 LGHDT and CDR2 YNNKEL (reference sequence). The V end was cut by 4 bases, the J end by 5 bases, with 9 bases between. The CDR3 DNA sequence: TGTGCCAGCAGCCCTCGACAGGATAATTCACCCCTCCACTTT. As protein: CASSPRQDNSPLHF.